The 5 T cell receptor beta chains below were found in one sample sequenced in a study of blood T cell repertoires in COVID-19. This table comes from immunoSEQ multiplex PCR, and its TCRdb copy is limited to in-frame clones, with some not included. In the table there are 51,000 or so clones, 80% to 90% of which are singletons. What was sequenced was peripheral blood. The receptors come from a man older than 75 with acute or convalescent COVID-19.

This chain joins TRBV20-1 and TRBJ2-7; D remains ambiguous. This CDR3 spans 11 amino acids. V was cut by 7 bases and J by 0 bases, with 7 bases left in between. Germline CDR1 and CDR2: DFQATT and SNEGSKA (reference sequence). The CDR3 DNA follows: TGCAGTGTGCAGGACTCCTACGAGCAGTACTTC. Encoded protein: CSVQDSYEQYF.

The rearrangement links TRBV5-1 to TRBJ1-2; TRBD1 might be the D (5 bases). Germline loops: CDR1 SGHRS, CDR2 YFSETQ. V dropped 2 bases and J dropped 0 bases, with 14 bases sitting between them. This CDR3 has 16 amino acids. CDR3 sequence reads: CASSLGGSGANYGYTF. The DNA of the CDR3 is TGCGCCAGCAGCTTAGGAGGTTCGGGGGCTAACTATGGCTACACCTTC.

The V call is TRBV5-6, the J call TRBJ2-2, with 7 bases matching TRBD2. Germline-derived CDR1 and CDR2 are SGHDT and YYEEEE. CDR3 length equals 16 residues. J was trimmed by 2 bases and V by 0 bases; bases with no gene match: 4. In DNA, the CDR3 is TGTGCCAGCAGCTTGGTGCGGACTAGTAACACCGGGGAGCTGTTTTTT. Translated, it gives CASSLVRTSNTGELFF.

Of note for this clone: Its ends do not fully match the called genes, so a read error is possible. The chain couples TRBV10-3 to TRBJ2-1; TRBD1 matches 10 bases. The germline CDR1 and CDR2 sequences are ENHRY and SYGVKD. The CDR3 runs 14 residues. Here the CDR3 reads CVISPRQGANEQFF. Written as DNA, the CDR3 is TGTGTCATCAGCCCCCGACAGGGGGCGAATGAGCAGTTCTTC.

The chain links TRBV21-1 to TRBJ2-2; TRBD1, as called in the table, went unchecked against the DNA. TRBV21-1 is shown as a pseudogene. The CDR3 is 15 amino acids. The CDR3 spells CASSTRTGRGGELFF. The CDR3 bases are TGTGCCAGCAGCACCCGGACAGGGAGGGGCGGGGAGCTGTTTTTT.